This T cell receptor beta chain was retrieved from a study of blood T cell repertoires in COVID-19. In the study overall: T cells, B-cell-depleted T cells, or PBMCs supplied cDNA or gDNA.

Clones were sequenced by immunoSEQ multiplex PCR, and TCRdb holds only the in-frame ones, with some missing. The sample has more than 100,000 clones, about 79% seen once; the top ten hold over 15%. Sequences were obtained from peripheral blood. The clonotype comes from a woman in her forties or fifties with acute or convalescent COVID-19.

The CDR3 sequence is CASAPSRVNQPQHF. CDR3 DNA sequence: TGTGCCAGCGCCCCCTCCAGGGTAAATCAGCCCCAGCATTTT. The gene calls are TRBV6-5 and TRBJ1-5; a weak D match, TRBD1 (5 bases). The CDR3 has 14 amino acids. Trimming left V 8 bases short and J 4 bases short, with 15 bases between. Germline CDR1 and CDR2: MNHEY and SVGAGI.